These 21 T cell receptor beta chains were sequenced from one sample in a study of CD8+ T cells in alopecia areata. Treatment reported: oral pan-JAK inhibitor, 5-10 mg twice daily. RNA was extracted and reverse transcribed into cDNA as the sequencing template. Generated by immunoSEQ multiplex PCR, the TCRdb table keeps only in-frame clones and is missing some. The table includes about 210,000 clones, approximately 40% detected once. The specimen comprised CD4+ T cells sorted from blood, sampled around week 37, from a patient treated with tofacitinib. Every receptor here comes from a human donor with alopecia areata.

This clone appeared a few times. The chain couples TRBV5-4 to TRBJ2-2; D is uncertain. The CDR3 is made up of 13 amino acids. V gave up 2 bases and J gave up 5 bases, with 7 bases separating them. CDR1 is SGHNT, CDR2 YYREEE, per germline (reference sequence). DNA for the CDR3: TGTGCCAGCAGCTTTAAACGGACCGGGGAGCTGTTTTTT. Translated: CASSFKRTGELFF.

The chain employs TRBV9 and TRBJ2-1; no reliable D call. V was trimmed by 4 bases and J by 9 bases, leaving 11 bases between them. The germline V gene encodes CDR1 SGDLS and CDR2 YYNGEE. The CDR3 runs 12 residues. CDR3 DNA sequence: TGTGCCAGCAGCCCGAATGGTGGTGAGCAGTTCTTC. This encodes CASSPNGGEQFF.

The DNA of the CDR3 is TGCGCCAGCAGCTTGCGCCGGGAGGGAACTAATGAAAAACTGTTTTTT. Protein sequence: CASSLRREGTNEKLFF. The chain has TRBV5-1 and TRBJ1-4; no definite D call. The CDR3 has 16 residues. Trimming pared 1 base from V and 1 base from J, leaving 11 bases between. CDR1 and CDR2 (germline): SGHRS, YFSETQ.

This clone was recorded a few times. The chain links TRBV7-9 to TRBJ2-4; the D gene is possibly TRBD1 (6 bases). The CDR3 length is 16 residues. Trimming removed 4 bases at V and 9 bases at J, with 22 bases between. Germline CDR1 SEHNR, CDR2 FQNEAQ (reference sequence). Here the CDR3 reads CASSSLLSQGAGIQYF. In DNA, the CDR3 is TGTGCCAGCAGCTCCCTACTCTCACAGGGCGCGGGCATTCAGTACTTC.

This CDR3 reads CATSLLSQVYDLAKNIQYF. The CDR3 DNA reads as TGTGCCACCAGCCTTCTCAGTCAGGTTTATGATTTAGCCAAAAACATTCAGTACTTC. The chain carries TRBV15 and TRBJ2-4; D call uncertain. This CDR3 is built from 19 residues. CDR1 LNHNV and CDR2 YYDKDF come from the germline V gene (reference sequence). V lost 5 bases to trimming and J lost 0 bases, with 23 bases between them.

The gene calls are TRBV29-1 and TRBJ2-7, with 7 bases that match TRBD1. V trimming: 7 bases; J trimming: 5 bases; junction bases outside the gene matches: 8. From germline, CDR1 is SQVTM and CDR2 ANQGSEA. The CDR3 has 12 residues. CDR3 region: CSATQGRDEQYF. DNA for the CDR3: TGCAGCGCCACACAGGGGCGGGACGAGCAGTACTTC.

The chain has TRBV30 and TRBJ1-4, with 8 positions matching TRBD1. This CDR3 contains 14 residues. CDR1 is GTSNPN and CDR2 is SVGIG in the germline V gene (reference sequence). V shed 1 base, J shed 6 bases, and the junction held 4 bases outside the gene matches. The CDR3 nucleotides are TGTGCCTGGAGTGCCGACAGGGGTCATGAAAAACTGTTTTTT. Translated: CAWSADRGHEKLFF.

The chain combines TRBV28 with TRBJ1-1, with D perhaps matching TRBD1 (6 bases). The CDR3 runs to 12 residues. Trimming cost V 10 bases and J 1 base, with 10 bases left between them. CDR1 MDHEN and CDR2 SYDVKM come from the germline V gene. CDR3 sequence: CATRTANTEAFF. CDR3 in DNA: TGTGCCACTAGGACAGCGAACACTGAAGCTTTCTTT. Based on the CDR3 plus reference TRBV28 and TRBJ1-1, the full variable domain is DVKVTQSSRYLVKRTGEKVFLECVQDMDHENMFWYRQDPGLGLRLIYFSYDVKMKEKGDIPEGYSVSREKKERFSLILESASTNQTSMYLCATRTANTEAFFGQGTRLTVV.

This clone was seen ten or more times. The V and J genes are TRBV11-1 and TRBJ2-2; D perhaps matches TRBD2 (5 bases). Trimming stripped 2 bases from V and 4 bases from J, with 8 bases between. Germline assignment: CDR1 SGHAT and CDR2 FQDESV (reference sequence). The CDR3 has 14 amino acids. The CDR3 region has the DNA TGTGCCAGCAGCTTAACGGGGAGCACCGGGGAGCTGTTTTTT. It is translated as CASSLTGSTGELFF.

This clone occurred a few times. The chain links TRBV5-4 to TRBJ1-1; 7 nucleotides align to TRBD1. There are 15 residues in the CDR3. In germline, CDR1 is SGHNT, CDR2 YYREEE (reference sequence). V lost 6 bases to trimming and J lost 3 bases; unmatched junction nucleotides: 11. The CDR3 bases are TGTGCCAGCACCTCTCAGTACAGGGGCTACACTGAAGCTTTCTTT. It encodes CASTSQYRGYTEAFF. The entire variable domain, with the rest obtained from reference TRBV5-4 and TRBJ1-1, is as follows: ETGVTQSPTHLIKTRGQQVTLRCSSQSGHNTVSWYQQALGQGPQFIFQYYREEENGRGNFPPRFSGLQFPNYSSELNVNALELDDSALYLCASTSQYRGYTEAFFGQGTRLTVV.

In this sample, this clone turned up a few times. V gene TRBV7-2 combines with J gene TRBJ2-5, with 8 bases that match TRBD1. Germline V gives CDR1 SGHTA, CDR2 FQGNSA. The V gene end was trimmed by 0 bases and the J gene end by 5 bases; junction bases not matched to a gene: 5. The CDR3 runs 15 residues. The CDR3 sequence is CASSLATGEVETQYF. DNA of the CDR3: TGTGCCAGCAGCTTAGCGACAGGGGAGGTTGAGACCCAGTACTTC. The full variable domain, with the rest looked up from reference TRBV7-2 and TRBJ2-5, is GAGVSQSPSNKVTEKGKDVELRCDPISGHTALYWYRQSLGQGLEFLIYFQGNSAPDKSGLPSDRFSAERTGGSVSTLTIQRTQQEDSAVYLCASSLATGEVETQYFGPGTRLLVL.

The chain uses TRBV5-1 and TRBJ1-1; TRBD1 agrees at 7 bases. V trimming: 0 bases; J trimming: 5 bases; junction bases outside the gene matches: 4. The CDR3 runs 14 residues. The germline CDR1 and CDR2 sequences are SGHRS and YFSETQ. The CDR3 loop reads CASSLGAGGTEAFF. CDR3 DNA sequence: TGCGCCAGCAGCTTGGGGGCAGGGGGAACTGAAGCTTTCTTT.

This clone has a handful of counts. The rearrangement joins TRBV9 to TRBJ2-5; no firm D call. Between the trimmed V and J ends, which lost 0 bases and 2 bases, there was a span of 8 bases. CDR1 and CDR2 from the germline V gene are SGDLS and YYNGEE. The CDR3 loop spans 14 amino acids. The CDR3 nucleotides read TGTGCCAGCAGCGTAGGGCCGCAGCAAGAGACCCAGTACTTC. Protein: CASSVGPQQETQYF.

This sequence joins TRBV5-4 and TRBJ2-5; weak D call: TRBD2 (7 bases). There are 13 residues in the CDR3. V was clipped by 7 bases and J by 2 bases, with 12 bases between them. Germline V gives CDR1 SGHNT, CDR2 YYREEE (reference sequence). CDR3 nucleotide sequence: TGTGCCAGCGGGGGGGGCGTACAAGAGACCCAGTACTTC. Translating gives CASGGGVQETQYF.

This clone was counted a few times. The same CDR3 also results from other DNA sequences found in this sample. The chain has TRBV7-9 and TRBJ2-7; possibly TRBD1 for D (5 bases). In germline, CDR1 is SEHNR, CDR2 FQNEAQ (reference sequence). The CDR3 sequence is 13 residues long. V lost 5 bases, J lost 4 bases, and 12 bases lay in between. The CDR3 sequence: CASSPRAGYEQYF. The CDR3 DNA reads TGTGCCAGCAGCCCCCGGGCAGGGTACGAGCAGTACTTC.

V and J are TRBV5-4 and TRBJ2-7; D unclear. The CDR3 is 11 residues long. Trimming removed 0 bases at V and 6 bases at J, with 4 bases between. Germline CDR1 and CDR2: SGHNT and YYREEE (reference sequence). This CDR3 reads CASSLDSEQYF. DNA of the CDR3: TGTGCCAGCAGCTTGGACAGCGAGCAGTACTTC.

The V gene is TRBV9, the J gene TRBJ2-5; the match to TRBD2 covers 11 bases. The germline V gene has CDR1 SGDLS and CDR2 YYNGEE. J gave up 1 base and V 0 bases, and 5 bases lay outside the gene matches. The length of the CDR3 is 17 residues. This chain's CDR3 is CASSVGATSGTQETQYF. CDR3 sequence (DNA): TGTGCCAGCAGCGTAGGGGCGACTAGCGGGACCCAAGAGACCCAGTACTTC.

In its sample, this clone was seen a few times. The rearrangement joins TRBV27 to TRBJ2-2; D gene ambiguous. Germline V gene data show CDR1 as MNHEY and CDR2 as SMNVEV (reference sequence). Trimming stripped 7 bases from V and 8 bases from J, with 14 bases between. CDR3 length: 13 residues. The CDR3 bases are TGTGCCAGCAAACTCGCCGCGACGGGGGAGCTGTTTTTT. Protein sequence: CASKLAATGELFF.

This sequence joins TRBV13 and TRBJ2-5; no clear D gene. Germline V gives CDR1 PRHDT, CDR2 FYEKMQ (reference sequence). The V end lost 4 bases, the J end lost 2 bases, and 11 bases lay between the germline ends. CDR3 size: 14 residues. CDR3 sequence: CASSYRTGQETQYF. DNA of the CDR3: TGTGCCAGCAGCTATCGGACGGGTCAAGAGACCCAGTACTTC. The whole variable domain, filled in from reference TRBV13 and TRBJ2-5, reads AAGVIQSPRHLIKEKRETATLKCYPIPRHDTVYWYQQGPGQDPQFLISFYEKMQSDKGSIPDRFSAQQFSDYHSELNMSSLELGDSALYFCASSYRTGQETQYFGPGTRLLVL.

This clone was seen a few times. The V gene is TRBV14, the J gene TRBJ1-4, with D possibly matching TRBD1 (5 bases). Germline-derived CDR1 and CDR2 are SGHDN and FVKESK. The CDR3 runs 14 residues. V was pared by 4 bases and J by 6 bases, with 12 bases between. The CDR3 reads CASSRLGPDEKLFF. The CDR3 nucleotides are TGTGCCAGCAGCCGACTGGGGCCTGATGAAAAACTGTTTTTT.

The V gene is TRBV14, the J gene TRBJ2-3; 8 nucleotides match TRBD2. V was clipped by 4 bases and J by 2 bases; unmatched bases: 8. Germline V gives CDR1 SGHDN, CDR2 FVKESK. The CDR3 totals 16 residues. Here the CDR3 reads CASSLRTSRDTDTQYF. CDR3 coding DNA: TGTGCCAGCAGCCTAAGGACTAGCAGAGACACAGATACGCAGTATTTT.